The TCR beta chain described here comes from a study of blood T cell repertoires in COVID-19. Libraries were prepared by immunoSEQ multiplex PCR; TCRdb keeps only in-frame clonotypes and omits some of them. The sample carries fewer than 450,000 clones, roughly 87% recorded once. The germline V gene has CDR1 MNHEY and CDR2 SVGEGT. The CDR3 runs to 16 residues. V shed 5 bases, J shed 0 bases, and the junction held 8 bases outside the gene matches. Sequencing input: PBMCs or T cells enriched from blood (not recorded which). This TCR was recovered from a woman aged 30 to 39 who had recovered from COVID-19. V gene TRBV6-2 or TRBV6-3 combines with J gene TRBJ1-1, with 8 bases aligning to TRBD1. The CDR3: CASSPRTGPMNTEAFF. As DNA, the CDR3 is TGTGCCAGCAGTCCCCGGACAGGGCCAATGAACACTGAAGCTTTCTTT.